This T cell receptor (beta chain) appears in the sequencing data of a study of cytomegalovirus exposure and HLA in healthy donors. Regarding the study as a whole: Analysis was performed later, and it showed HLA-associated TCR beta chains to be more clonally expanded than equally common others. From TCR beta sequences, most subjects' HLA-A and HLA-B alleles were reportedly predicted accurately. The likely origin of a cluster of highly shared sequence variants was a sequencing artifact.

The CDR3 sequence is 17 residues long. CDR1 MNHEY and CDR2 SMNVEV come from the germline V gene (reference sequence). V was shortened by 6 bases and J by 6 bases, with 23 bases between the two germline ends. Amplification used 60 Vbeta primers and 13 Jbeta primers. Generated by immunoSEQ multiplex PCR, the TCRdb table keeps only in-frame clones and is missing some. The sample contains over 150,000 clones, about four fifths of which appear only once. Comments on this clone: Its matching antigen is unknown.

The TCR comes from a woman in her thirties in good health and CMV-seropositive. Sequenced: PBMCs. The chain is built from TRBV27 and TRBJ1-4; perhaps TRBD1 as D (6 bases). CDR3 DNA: TGTGCCAGCAGCCGGGGGGCAGGTCGAGGGGTAGATGAAAAACTGTTTTTT. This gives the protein CASSRGAGRGVDEKLFF.